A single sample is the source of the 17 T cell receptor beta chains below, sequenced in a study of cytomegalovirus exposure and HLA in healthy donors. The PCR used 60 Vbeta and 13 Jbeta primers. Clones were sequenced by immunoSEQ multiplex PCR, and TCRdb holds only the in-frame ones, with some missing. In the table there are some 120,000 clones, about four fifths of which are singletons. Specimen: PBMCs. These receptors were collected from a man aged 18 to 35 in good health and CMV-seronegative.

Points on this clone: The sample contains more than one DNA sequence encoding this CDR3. CDR3: CASSQDRNEQFF. The CDR3 bases are TGCGCCAGCAGCCAAGATCGCAATGAGCAGTTCTTC. The rearrangement joins TRBV4-3 to TRBJ2-1; D is unresolved. Germline CDR1 reads LGHNA; CDR2 reads YSLEER. Trimming removed 0 bases from V and 6 bases from J, with 3 bases in between. The CDR3 is made up of 12 amino acids.

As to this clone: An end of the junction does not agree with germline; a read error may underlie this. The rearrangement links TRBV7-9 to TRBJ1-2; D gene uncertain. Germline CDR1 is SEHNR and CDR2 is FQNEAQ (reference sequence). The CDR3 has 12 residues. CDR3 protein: CSSSLGSNGYTF. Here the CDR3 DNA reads TGTTCCAGCAGCTTAGGGTCTAATGGCTACACCTTC.

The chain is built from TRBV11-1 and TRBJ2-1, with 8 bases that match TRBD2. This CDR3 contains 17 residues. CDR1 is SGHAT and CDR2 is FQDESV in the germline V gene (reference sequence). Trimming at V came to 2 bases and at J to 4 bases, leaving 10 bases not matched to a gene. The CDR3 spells CASSLRAGVGNYNEQFF. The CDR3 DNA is TGTGCCAGCAGCTTAAGAGCGGGAGTGGGGAATTACAATGAGCAGTTCTTC. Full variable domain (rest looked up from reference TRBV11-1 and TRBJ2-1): EAEVAQSPRYKITEKSQAVAFWCDPISGHATLYWYRQILGQGPELLVQFQDESVVDDSQLPKDRFSAERLKGVDSTLKIQPAELGDSAMYLCASSLRAGVGNYNEQFFGPGTRLTVL.

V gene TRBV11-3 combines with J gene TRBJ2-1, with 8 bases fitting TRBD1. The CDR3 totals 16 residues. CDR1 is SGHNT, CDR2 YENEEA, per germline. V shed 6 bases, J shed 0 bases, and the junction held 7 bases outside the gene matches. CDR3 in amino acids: CASSSKGQGSYNEQFF. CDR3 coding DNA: TGTGCCAGCAGTAGTAAAGGACAGGGCTCCTACAATGAGCAGTTCTTC.

CDR3 sequence reads: CASSQDQDKVEKLFF. In DNA, the CDR3 is TGTGCCAGCAGCCAAGATCAGGATAAGGTTGAAAAACTGTTTTTT. The chain links TRBV4-2 to TRBJ1-4; D not certain. V was shortened by 0 bases and J by 7 bases, with 12 bases between the two germline ends. Germline CDR1 is LGHNA and CDR2 is YNFKEQ. The CDR3 is 15 amino acids.

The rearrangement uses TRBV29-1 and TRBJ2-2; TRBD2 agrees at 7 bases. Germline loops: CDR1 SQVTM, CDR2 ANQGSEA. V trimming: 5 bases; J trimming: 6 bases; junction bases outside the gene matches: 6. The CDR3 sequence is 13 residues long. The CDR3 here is CSVSWGRAGELFF. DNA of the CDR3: TGCAGCGTTTCTTGGGGGAGGGCCGGGGAGCTGTTTTTT.

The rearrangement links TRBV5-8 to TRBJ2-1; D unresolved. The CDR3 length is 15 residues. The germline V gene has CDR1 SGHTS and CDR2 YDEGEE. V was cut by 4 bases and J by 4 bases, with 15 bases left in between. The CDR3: CASSLLQTSYNEQFF. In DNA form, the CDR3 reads TGTGCCAGCAGCCTGCTCCAAACTTCATACAATGAGCAGTTCTTC.

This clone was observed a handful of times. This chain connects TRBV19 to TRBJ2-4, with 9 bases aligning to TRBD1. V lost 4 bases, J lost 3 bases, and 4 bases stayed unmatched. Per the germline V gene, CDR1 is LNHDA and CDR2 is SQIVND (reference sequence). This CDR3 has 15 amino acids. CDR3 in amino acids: CASSSRTGDKNIQYF. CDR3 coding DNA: TGTGCCAGTAGTAGCCGGACAGGGGACAAAAACATTCAGTACTTC.

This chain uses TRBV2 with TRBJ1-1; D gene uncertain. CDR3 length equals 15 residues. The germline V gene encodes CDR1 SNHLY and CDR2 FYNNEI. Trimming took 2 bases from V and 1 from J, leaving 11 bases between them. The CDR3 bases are TGTGCCAGCAGTGAAATGCGGGCAGCGAACACTGAAGCTTTCTTT. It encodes CASSEMRAANTEAFF.

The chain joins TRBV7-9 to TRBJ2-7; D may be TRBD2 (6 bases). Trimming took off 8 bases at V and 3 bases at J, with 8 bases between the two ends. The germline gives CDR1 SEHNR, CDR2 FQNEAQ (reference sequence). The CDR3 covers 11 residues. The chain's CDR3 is CASWGDYEQYV. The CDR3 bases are TGTGCCAGCTGGGGGGACTACGAGCAGTACGTC.

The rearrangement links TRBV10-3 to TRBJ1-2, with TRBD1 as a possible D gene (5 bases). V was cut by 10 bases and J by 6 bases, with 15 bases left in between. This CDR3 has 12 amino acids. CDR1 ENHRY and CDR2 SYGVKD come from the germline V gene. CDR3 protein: CATKWGGDGYTF. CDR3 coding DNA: TGTGCCACCAAGTGGGGGGGGGATGGCTACACCTTC.

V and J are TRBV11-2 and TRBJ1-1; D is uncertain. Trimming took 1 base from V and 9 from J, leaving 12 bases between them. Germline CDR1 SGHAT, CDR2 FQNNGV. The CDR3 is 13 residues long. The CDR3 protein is CASSLAGLPKAFF. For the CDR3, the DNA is TGTGCCAGCAGCTTAGCGGGTCTACCCAAAGCTTTCTTT.

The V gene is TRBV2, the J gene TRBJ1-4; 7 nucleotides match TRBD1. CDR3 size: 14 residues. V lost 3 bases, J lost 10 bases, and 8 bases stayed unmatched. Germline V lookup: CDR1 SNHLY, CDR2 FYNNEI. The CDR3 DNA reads TGTGCCAGCAGTGAGGAGCAGGGGGGAGTAAAACTGTTTTTT. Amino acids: CASSEEQGGVKLFF.

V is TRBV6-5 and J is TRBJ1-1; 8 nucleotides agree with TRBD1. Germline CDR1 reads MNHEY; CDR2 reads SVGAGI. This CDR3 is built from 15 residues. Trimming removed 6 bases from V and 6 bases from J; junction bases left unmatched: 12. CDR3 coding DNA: TGTGCCAGCAGCGCGCCCCGGACAGGGTTGGCTGAAGCTTTCTTT. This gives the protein CASSAPRTGLAEAFF.

CDR3 sequence (DNA): TGTGCCAGCAGTTACGAAGGGGACTCCTACAATGAGCAGTTCTTC. Its translation is CASSYEGDSYNEQFF. This chain uses TRBV6-6 with TRBJ2-1, with D tentatively TRBD1 (5 bases). The CDR3 spans 15 residues. Germline V gives CDR1 MNHNY, CDR2 SVGAGI (reference sequence). Trimming removed 2 bases from V and 0 bases from J, with 8 bases in between.

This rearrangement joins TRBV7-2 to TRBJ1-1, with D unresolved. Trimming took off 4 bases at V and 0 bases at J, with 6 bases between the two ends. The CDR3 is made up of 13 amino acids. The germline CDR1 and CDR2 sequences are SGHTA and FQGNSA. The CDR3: CASSSQLNTEAFF. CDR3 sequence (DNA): TGTGCCAGCAGCTCTCAGTTGAACACTGAAGCTTTCTTT.

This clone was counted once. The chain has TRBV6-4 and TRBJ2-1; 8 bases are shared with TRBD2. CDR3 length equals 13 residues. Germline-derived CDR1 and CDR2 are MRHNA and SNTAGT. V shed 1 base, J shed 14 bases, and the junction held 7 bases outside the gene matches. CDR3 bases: TGTGCCAGCAGTGACTTGAGCGGGAGTGAAAAGTTCTTC. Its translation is CASSDLSGSEKFF.